Given below is one TCR beta chain in context. The table lists this clonotype with a few counts. Its target antigen remains unknown. The input lacks base qualities; no much larger clone sits a single base away. V is pruned by 3 bases and J by 4 bases, leaving 15 bases of the junction without a gene match. CDR1 MDHEN and CDR2 SYDVKM are derived from the germline V gene. Measured from the cysteine to the phenylalanine, the CDR3 is 18 residues long. The DNA shown is the 54-base CDR3, in frame from base 1. According to the study, the label for this sample's time point signals: 45 days after influenza vaccine administration. This entry belongs to a study of response to subunit inactivated influenza vaccine listed by TCRdb under 2018. With respect to the entire study: To follow how T cells responded to a trivalent subunit inactivated influenza vaccine, the researchers relied on deep quantitative profiling of the T cell receptor repertoire. Points the paper makes about the study in general: The authors proposed that each seasonal influenza vaccination may bring in only a limited number of new T cells.

Library creation used RT-PCR. Sequencing took place on an Illumina HiSeq 2500. The raw public data were reprocessed by TCRdb itself: fastp quality trimming at Q25, MiXCR clonotype calling, in-frame beta chains only. Merged by CDR3 protein, the rows form single entries marked with the most common genes and DNA. A total of about 160,000 distinct CDR3 sequences appear in this sample, approximately 11% of them only once. The top ten hold around 12% of the sample. The chain uses TRBV28 and TRBJ2-1, with 7 junctional bases fitting TRBD1. Sequences were derived from non-naive T cells sorted from PBMCs, sampled more than 35 days after vaccination. The cell subset or site label corresponds to: memory T cell fraction. The origin of this receptor is a man aged 45-60 years who received an inactivated influenza vaccine. Donor details come from another sample of the same person, matched by shared clones. The DNA reads TGTGCCAGCAGTTTGCTGGGGACAGTTTTTGAGGTTTACAATGAGCAGTTCTTC. Its translation reads: CASSLLGTVFEVYNEQFF. Supplemented by the reference TRBV28 and TRBJ2-1 proteins around the CDR3, the complete variable domain is DVKVTQSSRYLVKRTGEKVFLECVQDMDHENMFWYRQDPGLGLRLIYFSYDVKMKEKGDIPEGYSVSREKKERFSLILESASTNQTSMYLCASSLLGTVFEVYNEQFFGPGTRLTVL.